The 20 T cell receptor beta chains in this list originate from one sample, sequenced in a study of blood T cells in healthy people across ages. It was with a sample-barcoded 5' primer and a J-beta primer mix that a second PCR of roughly 7 to 12 cycles was run. TCRdb re-called the 5' RACE reads with MiXCR, one entry per CDR3 protein. The table records approximately 800,000 distinct CDR3 sequences, around 25% of them present only once. The sample was also reused in another study, on T cells of mothers and their children.

The sample consisted of blood. All receptors come from a boy younger than 18 in good health.

This clonotype was seen a few times. The V gene is TRBV4-1, the J gene TRBJ2-1, with a weak D call TRBD2 (7 bases). The CDR3 has 15 amino acids. Germline CDR1 MGHRA, CDR2 YSYEKL. Trimming took 3 bases from V and 7 from J, leaving 16 bases between them. CDR3 region: CASSQGGGPLNEQFF. The CDR3 DNA sequence: TGCGCCAGCAGCCAGGGAGGGGGGCCTCTAAATGAGCAGTTCTTC.

The chain has TRBV5-1 and TRBJ1-4; a possible D gene is TRBD1 (5 bases). The V and J ends lost 6 bases and 0 bases respectively, with 9 bases between them. The germline V gene encodes CDR1 SGHRS and CDR2 YFSETQ. The CDR3 spans 14 residues. The CDR3 is CASTGEATNEKLFF. The CDR3 DNA reads TGCGCCAGCACGGGGGAGGCAACTAATGAAAAACTGTTTTTT.

This clonotype came up a few times. The CDR3, as DNA: TGTGCCAGCAGCGTAGATGGGACTTCTAATGAAAAACTGTTTTTT. This sequence encodes CASSVDGTSNEKLFF. The chain joins TRBV9 to TRBJ1-4; possible D gene TRBD1, 5 bases. The CDR3 is 15 amino acids. The V end was cut by 0 bases, the J end by 3 bases, with 9 bases between. Germline CDR1 reads SGDLS; CDR2 reads YYNGEE. Looking up the rest from reference TRBV9 and TRBJ1-4 gives the full variable domain: DSGVTQTPKHLITATGQRVTLRCSPRSGDLSVYWYQQSLDQGLQFLIQYYNGEERAKGNILERFSAQQFPDLHSELNLSSLELGDSALYFCASSVDGTSNEKLFFGSGTQLSVL.

This clonotype showed up just a few times. This chain joins TRBV12-3 or TRBV12-4 and TRBJ2-4, with a tentative D call TRBD2 (6 bases). This CDR3 spans 15 amino acids. V was shortened by 11 bases and J by 6 bases, with 23 bases between the two germline ends. The CDR3 bases are TGTGCCTCCAAAGGAGGGGCGCTCGGGAGAAACATTCAGTACTTC. Translated: CASKGGALGRNIQYF.

V is TRBV29-1 and J is TRBJ2-3, with TRBD2 identical over 7 bases. This CDR3 has 14 residues. J gave up 0 bases and V 4 bases, and 4 bases lay outside the gene matches. CDR1 SQVTM and CDR2 ANQGSEA come from the germline V gene. CDR3 sequence reads: CSVGRGSSTDTQYF. In DNA, the CDR3 is TGCAGCGTTGGGCGGGGGTCTAGCACAGATACGCAGTATTTT.

This clonotype was counted a few times. The gene calls are TRBV5-1 and TRBJ2-5; a weak D match, TRBD2 (5 bases). The V gene's germline CDR1 is SGHRS and CDR2 YFSETQ. The CDR3 length is 14 residues. Trimming pared 0 bases from V and 5 bases from J, leaving 11 bases between. CDR3 region: CASSLAASFETQYF. The CDR3 DNA is TGCGCCAGCAGCTTGGCGGCTAGCTTTGAGACCCAGTACTTC.

V and J are TRBV28 and TRBJ2-5, with a possible D match to TRBD2 (6 bases). The CDR3 has 12 amino acids. The V end lost 8 bases, the J end lost 0 bases, and 7 bases lay between the germline ends. Germline assignment: CDR1 MDHEN and CDR2 SYDVKM. The CDR3 is CASASDQETQYF. CDR3 nucleotide sequence: TGTGCCAGCGCTAGCGACCAAGAGACCCAGTACTTC.

J is TRBJ2-1 and V is TRBV14; D is unresolved. The CDR3 length is 13 residues. Looked up from germline, CDR1 is SGHDN and CDR2 is FVKESK. Trimming left V 1 base short and J 5 bases short, with 6 bases between. The CDR3 DNA sequence: TGTGCCAGCAGCCAAGTTTTCGACAATGAGCAGTTCTTC. Translating it yields CASSQVFDNEQFF.

As for this clonotype: A junction boundary mismatches the germline segment, possibly from a read error. This chain uses TRBV29-1 with TRBJ2-5, with TRBD1 identical over 8 bases. The CDR3 sequence is 13 residues long. Germline-derived CDR1 and CDR2 are SQVTM and ANQGSEA. CDR3 DNA: TGCAGCGTCCCCGACAGGGGAACGGAGACCCAGTACTTT. Protein product: CSVPDRGTETQYF. The full variable domain, rest sourced from reference TRBV29-1 and TRBJ2-5, is SAVISQKPSRDICQRGTSLTIQCQVDSQVTMMFWYRQQPGQSLTLIATANQGSEATYESGFVIDKFPISRPNLTFSTLTVSNMSPEDSSIYLCSVPDRGTETQYFGPGTRLLVL.

The J gene is TRBJ2-5, the V gene TRBV10-3, with 9 bases lining up with TRBD1. The J call may not be correct, given that the DNA end is closer to TRBJ2-7. The CDR3 contains 12 residues. CDR1 is ENHRY, CDR2 SYGVKD, per germline. CDR3 in amino acids: CASGTGIDEQYF. The CDR3 DNA reads TGTGCCAGCGGGACAGGGATAGACGAGCAGTACTTC.

This clonotype was counted only a few times. V is TRBV29-1 and J is TRBJ1-3; D call uncertain. The V end was cut by 5 bases, the J end by 4 bases, with 3 bases between. CDR1 is SQVTM and CDR2 is ANQGSEA in the germline V gene. This CDR3 has 10 residues. CDR3 loop: CSVFGNTIYF. The CDR3 DNA follows: TGCAGCGTTTTCGGAAACACCATATATTTT.

J is TRBJ2-5 and V is TRBV3-1; D is unresolved. Matching the DNA end better, TRBJ2-7 makes the J call doubtful. The V gene's germline CDR1 is LGHDT and CDR2 YNNKEL (reference sequence). This CDR3 is built from 13 residues. CDR3 sequence reads: CASSQEMGYEQYF. CDR3 coding DNA: TGTGCCAGCAGCCAAGAGATGGGCTACGAGCAGTACTTC.

The CDR3 nucleotides are TGCAGTGCTCCCCCCGTCACAGATACGCAGTATTTT. It codes for CSAPPVTDTQYF. The J gene is TRBJ2-3, the V gene TRBV20-1, with D uncertain. Trimming took 5 bases from V and 2 from J, leaving 8 bases between them. CDR3 length equals 12 residues. The germline gives CDR1 DFQATT, CDR2 SNEGSKA (reference sequence).

V gene TRBV20-1 combines with J gene TRBJ1-5; D possibly corresponds to TRBD1 (6 bases). The germline V gene has CDR1 DFQATT and CDR2 SNEGSKA (reference sequence). V dropped 3 bases and J dropped 2 bases, with 14 bases sitting between them. The CDR3 consists of 15 residues. CDR3 in DNA: TGCAGTGCTAGCAATTCAGGGGTGGGCAATCAGCCCCAGCATTTT. As protein: CSASNSGVGNQPQHF.

This chain links TRBV20-1 with TRBJ1-1; no clear D gene. Germline assignment: CDR1 DFQATT and CDR2 SNEGSKA (reference sequence). The ends were cut back, 0 bases at V and 6 bases at J, with 2 bases in the middle. This CDR3 contains 10 residues. As DNA, the CDR3 is TGCAGTGCTAGAGATCCTGAAGCTTTCTTT. Its translation is CSARDPEAFF.

Here the CDR3 reads CASRQGQGPGYTF. CDR3 in DNA: TGTGCCAGCAGACAGGGACAGGGGCCTGGCTACACCTTC. This chain connects TRBV12-3 or TRBV12-4 to TRBJ1-2, with 10 bases identical to TRBD1. V trimming: 6 bases; J trimming: 7 bases; junction bases outside the gene matches: 5. The CDR3 is made up of 13 amino acids.

The chain links TRBV20-1 to TRBJ2-5, with D possibly matching TRBD2 (6 bases). V was pared by 3 bases and J by 7 bases, with 12 bases between. The CDR3 loop spans 12 amino acids. Germline CDR1 DFQATT, CDR2 SNEGSKA (reference sequence). The CDR3 loop reads CSARGLQWTQYF. The CDR3 region has the DNA TGCAGTGCTAGGGGACTGCAATGGACCCAGTACTTC.

This chain joins TRBV20-1 and TRBJ2-7; no definite D call. CDR1 and CDR2 from the germline V gene are DFQATT and SNEGSKA (reference sequence). The CDR3 is made up of 13 amino acids. Trimming removed 2 bases at V and 0 bases at J, with 8 bases between. The DNA for the CDR3 is TGCAGTGCTAGACCCCTGAGCTCCTACGAGCAGTACTTC. Encoded protein: CSARPLSSYEQYF.

The chain carries TRBV25-1 and TRBJ2-5, with D tentatively TRBD1 or TRBD2 (5 bases each). Deletions cut 2 bases from V and 5 bases from J, with 12 bases between. The length of the CDR3 is 14 residues. From germline, CDR1 is MGHDK and CDR2 SYGVNS. The chain's CDR3 is CASSEHQGVETQYF. The CDR3 bases are TGTGCCAGCAGTGAACACCAGGGAGTGGAGACCCAGTACTTC.

This clonotype was counted only a few times. The chain is built from TRBV7-6 and TRBJ2-5; the D is unclear. V lost 5 bases and J 2 bases, leaving 12 bases between the germline ends. The CDR3 contains 14 residues. Germline loops: CDR1 SGHVS, CDR2 FNYEAQ. The CDR3 DNA reads as TGTGCCAGCAGCCGACGGCCCCCACAAGAGACCCAGTACTTC. This translates into CASSRRPPQETQYF.